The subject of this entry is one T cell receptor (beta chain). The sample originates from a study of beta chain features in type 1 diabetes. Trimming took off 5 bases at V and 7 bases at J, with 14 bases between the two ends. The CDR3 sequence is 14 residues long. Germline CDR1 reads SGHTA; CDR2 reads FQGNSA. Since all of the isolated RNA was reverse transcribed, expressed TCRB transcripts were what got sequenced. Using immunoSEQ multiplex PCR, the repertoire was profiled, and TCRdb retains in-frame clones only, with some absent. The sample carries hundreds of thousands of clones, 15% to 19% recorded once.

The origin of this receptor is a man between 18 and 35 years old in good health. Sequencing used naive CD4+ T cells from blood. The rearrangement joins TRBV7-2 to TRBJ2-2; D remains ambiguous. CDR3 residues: CASSLTPTSGELFF. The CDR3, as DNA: TGTGCCAGCAGCCTGACACCAACAAGCGGGGAGCTGTTTTTT.